The present TCR beta chain was sequenced within a study of T cells expressing NK-cell markers. As for this clonotype: Its antigen remains unidentified.

Whole-study results and caveats: The study left the HCMV specificity of expanded NKG2C+ T cell clones unresolved. Once again these clonotypes came out on top in the CD3+CD56-NKG2C+ fraction of a few donors.

TCRdb reanalyzed the 5' RACE reads and collapses them to one entry per CDR3 protein, without DNA. The ten top clones account for around a sixth, within a sample of approximately 150,000 distinct CDR3 sequences. The CDR3 contains 17 residues. The V gene's germline CDR1 is LNHNV and CDR2 YYDKDF (reference sequence). The sequence was collected from a woman between 18 and 75 years old in good health. This sequence joins TRBV15 and TRBJ2-2; TCRdb calls TRBD1, which cannot be checked without DNA. The sample taken for sequencing was blood T cells: a sorted CD56 or NKG2C T cell subset, CD4+ or CD8+ T cells, or bulk PBMC T cells (not recorded which). CDR3 loop: CATSRDRPGSNTGELFF.